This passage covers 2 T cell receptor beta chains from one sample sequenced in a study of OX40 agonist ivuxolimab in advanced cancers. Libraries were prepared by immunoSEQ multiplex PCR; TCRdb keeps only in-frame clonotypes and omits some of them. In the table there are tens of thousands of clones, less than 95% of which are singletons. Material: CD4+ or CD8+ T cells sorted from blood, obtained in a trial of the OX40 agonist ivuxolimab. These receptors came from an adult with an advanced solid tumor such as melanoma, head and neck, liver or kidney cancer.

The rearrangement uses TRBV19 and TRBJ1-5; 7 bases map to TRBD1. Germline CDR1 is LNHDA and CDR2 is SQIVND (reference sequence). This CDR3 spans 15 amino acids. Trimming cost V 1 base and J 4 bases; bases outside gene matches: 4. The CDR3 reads CASSIVGRGNQPQHF. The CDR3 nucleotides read TGTGCCAGTAGTATAGTCGGCAGGGGGAATCAGCCCCAGCATTTT.

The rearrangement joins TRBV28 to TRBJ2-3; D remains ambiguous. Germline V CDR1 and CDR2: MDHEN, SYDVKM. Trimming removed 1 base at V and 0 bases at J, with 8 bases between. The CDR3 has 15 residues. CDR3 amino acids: CASSLSADSTDTQYF. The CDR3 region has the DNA TGTGCCAGCAGTTTATCAGCTGATAGCACAGATACGCAGTATTTT.